Below are 20 T cell receptor beta chains sequenced from a single sample in a study of T cell repertoires in cytomegalovirus infection. TCRdb independently ran MiXCR on the reads; one entry per CDR3 protein. This repertoire shows 250,000 or so distinct CDR3 sequences, over 15% found once; its top ten account for less than 50%. The material sequenced was CD8+ T cells from PBMCs. All receptors derive from a human donor in good health (CMV status not recorded). Some clones in this sample may be carry-over from other donors' samples.

In the case of this clonotype: The junction differs from germline at one of its ends, possibly a read error. This chain links TRBV7-9 with TRBJ1-6; perhaps TRBD1 as D (6 bases). The germline gives CDR1 SEHNR, CDR2 FQNEAQ (reference sequence). The CDR3 sequence is 15 residues long. The DNA for the CDR3 is TGTGCCAGCGGCCCCTATCAGGGGTATATTTCACCCCTCCACTTT. It is translated as CASGPYQGYISPLHF.

In this sample, this clonotype turned up a few times. The chain uses TRBV29-1 and TRBJ2-1, with D perhaps matching TRBD2 (7 bases). Trimming took off 5 bases at V and 7 bases at J, with 21 bases between the two ends. The CDR3 length is 15 residues. Germline V lookup: CDR1 SQVTM, CDR2 ANQGSEA. The CDR3 sequence: CSVQGGGWRENEQFF. For the CDR3, the DNA is TGCAGCGTTCAAGGGGGGGGTTGGAGGGAGAATGAGCAGTTCTTC.

CDR3 loop: CASSLPPDSYQETQYF. The CDR3 DNA follows: TGTGCCAGCAGCTTACCCCCCGACAGCTACCAAGAGACCCAGTACTTC. J is TRBJ2-5 and V is TRBV28; D is possibly TRBD1 (5 bases). The germline gives CDR1 MDHEN, CDR2 SYDVKM. V lost 6 bases, J lost 0 bases, and 17 bases lay in between. The CDR3 is 16 amino acids.

V is TRBV19 and J is TRBJ1-4; 7 nucleotides agree with TRBD1. Germline V gene lookup returns CDR1 LNHDA and CDR2 SQIVND (reference sequence). This CDR3 region has 16 residues. The junction had 14 bases not matched to a gene; V was cut back by 5 bases and J by 8 bases. The CDR3: CASSAVATGTNEKLFF. The CDR3 DNA reads as TGTGCCAGTAGTGCCGTCGCGACAGGGACAAACGAAAAACTGTTTTTT.

The table lists this clonotype with a few counts. The rearrangement links TRBV12-3 or TRBV12-4 to TRBJ2-2; D is undetermined. The germline V and J ends were trimmed by 1 base and 6 bases, with 6 bases remaining between them. CDR3 size: 13 residues. The CDR3 protein is CASSLDTPGELFF. The CDR3 nucleotides read TGTGCCAGCAGTTTAGATACCCCCGGGGAGCTGTTTTTT.

There are a few counts of this clonotype. The J gene is TRBJ2-5, the V gene TRBV14, with D perhaps matching TRBD1 or TRBD2 (6 bases each). This CDR3 has 16 amino acids. Trimming took 8 bases from V and 1 from J, leaving 20 bases between them. Germline V CDR1 and CDR2: SGHDN, FVKESK. The CDR3 region has the DNA TGTGCCAGCTCAGACAGGAGGGTCACTAGCCAAGAGACCCAGTACTTC. Its protein is CASSDRRVTSQETQYF.

CDR3 amino acids: CASSPGLGETQYF. CDR3 coding DNA: TGTGCCAGCAGCCCGGGACTCGGAGAGACCCAGTACTTC. V is TRBV7-6 and J is TRBJ2-5, with a weak D call TRBD2 (6 bases). The CDR3 extends over 13 amino acids. V lost 5 bases and J lost 4, with 11 bases in between. In germline, CDR1 is SGHVS, CDR2 FNYEAQ.

This clonotype has only a few counts. The chain uses TRBV12-3 or TRBV12-4 and TRBJ1-2, with D uncertain. V lost 4 bases and J 8 bases, leaving 11 bases between the germline ends. The CDR3 extends over 12 amino acids. CDR3 sequence reads: CASSSGVGGYTF. CDR3 bases: TGTGCCAGCAGTTCCGGGGTCGGAGGCTACACCTTC.

The chain is built from TRBV5-8 and TRBJ2-7, with no clear D. Trimming shortened V by 9 bases and J by 3 bases, and 13 bases separated the two germline ends. Germline CDR1 SGHTS, CDR2 YDEGEE. CDR3 size: 12 residues. Here the CDR3 reads CATRLWGYEQYF. CDR3 in DNA: TGTGCCACCCGTTTATGGGGCTACGAGCAGTACTTC.

This clonotype turned up a few times. The gene calls are TRBV5-1 and TRBJ2-1; D remains ambiguous. CDR3 size: 15 residues. Germline values: CDR1 SGHRS, CDR2 YFSETQ. Trimming removed 4 bases from V and 4 bases from J, with 15 bases in between. CDR3 in amino acids: CASSPKPDGYNEQFF. CDR3 in DNA: TGCGCCAGCAGCCCCAAACCCGACGGATACAATGAGCAGTTCTTC.

This clonotype occurred a few times. The genes are TRBV10-3 and TRBJ2-1; D might be TRBD2 (7 bases). The germline CDR1 and CDR2 sequences are ENHRY and SYGVKD. There are 16 residues in the CDR3. Between the trimmed V and J ends, which lost 0 bases and 6 bases, there was a span of 15 bases. CDR3 nucleotides: TGTGCCATCAGTGAGTCTTGGGGGGGGGCCTCCAATGAGCAGTTCTTC. Protein: CAISESWGGASNEQFF.

This clonotype has at least ten counts. V is TRBV7-2 and J is TRBJ2-7; 8 bases agree with TRBD1. Germline lookup yields CDR1 SGHTA and CDR2 FQGNSA. The ends lost 3 bases at V and 4 bases at J; junction bases unmatched: 8. The CDR3 runs 15 residues. The CDR3 DNA follows: TGTGCCAGCAGCTTCGTTCCGACAGGGGCGTACGAGCAGTACTTC. Translated: CASSFVPTGAYEQYF.

The table lists this clonotype with a few counts. CDR3 coding DNA: TGTGCCACCAGTGATTTGCAATCCGGGACAGTGAACACTGAAGCTTTCTTT. Translating it yields CATSDLQSGTVNTEAFF. This chain joins TRBV24-1 and TRBJ1-1; TRBD1 matches at 7 bases. Trimming took 0 bases from V and 0 from J; bases not matched to a gene: 6. The CDR3 loop spans 17 amino acids. Germline values: CDR1 KGHDR, CDR2 SFDVKD.

This clonotype appeared a few times. The rearrangement links TRBV11-2 to TRBJ1-4; no firm D call. The CDR3 loop spans 14 amino acids. Between the trimmed V and J ends, which lost 3 bases and 0 bases, there was a span of 5 bases. Per germline, CDR1 SGHAT and CDR2 FQNNGV. DNA for the CDR3: TGTGCCAGCAGCTTGTATGCAACTAATGAAAAACTGTTTTTT. It codes for CASSLYATNEKLFF.

This chain uses TRBV28 with TRBJ2-1, with 7 positions matching TRBD1. This CDR3 is built from 15 residues. With V trimmed by 4 bases and J by 8 bases, 11 bases remained unmatched. Germline V CDR1 and CDR2: MDHEN, SYDVKM. As DNA, the CDR3 is TGTGCCAGCAGTTCGCTACAGGGGCCGGCGGATGAGCAGTTCTTC. Translated: CASSSLQGPADEQFF.

The V and J genes are TRBV20-1 and TRBJ1-6, with D possibly being TRBD1 (5 bases). V lost 6 bases and J 7 bases, leaving 13 bases between the germline ends. The CDR3 loop spans 13 amino acids. Germline V CDR1 and CDR2: DFQATT, SNEGSKA (reference sequence). Here the CDR3 DNA reads TGCAGTGCGGGCCAGGGTTGGAATTCACCCCTCCACTTT. Encoded protein: CSAGQGWNSPLHF.

This clonotype occurred a few times. The chain joins TRBV6-6 to TRBJ2-6; D remains unclear. The CDR3 is 13 amino acids. Between the trimmed V and J ends, which lost 6 bases and 0 bases, there was a span of 3 bases. CDR1 is MNHNY and CDR2 is SVGAGI in the germline V gene (reference sequence). The CDR3 DNA reads as TGTGCCAGCAGAACCTCTGGGGCCAACGTCCTGACTTTC. Amino acids: CASRTSGANVLTF.

This clonotype was counted ten times or more. V gene TRBV7-2 combines with J gene TRBJ1-5; the D is unclear. This CDR3 has 15 amino acids. Germline CDR1 reads SGHTA; CDR2 reads FQGNSA. Trimming took 1 base from V and 4 from J, leaving 11 bases between them. CDR3 DNA: TGTGCCAGCAGCTTAGACGGCAGTATTAATCAGCCCCAGCATTTT. This codes for CASSLDGSINQPQHF.

This clonotype was seen ten or more times. CDR3 loop: CASSFLEGGANVLTF. CDR3 bases: TGTGCCAGCAGCTTCCTCGAGGGCGGGGCCAACGTCCTGACTTTC. V gene TRBV7-9 combines with J gene TRBJ2-6, with D possibly being TRBD2 (5 bases). Trimming shortened V by 3 bases and J by 4 bases, and 10 bases separated the two germline ends. The germline CDR1 and CDR2 sequences are SEHNR and FQNEAQ (reference sequence). CDR3 size: 15 residues.

This clonotype was counted a few times. This chain links TRBV5-4 with TRBJ1-1, with D possibly being TRBD1 (6 bases). The CDR3 is 15 residues long. V dropped 4 bases and J dropped 7 bases, with 20 bases sitting between them. The germline V gene has CDR1 SGHNT and CDR2 YYREEE (reference sequence). CDR3 in amino acids: CASSRITGLDDEAFF. The CDR3 bases are TGTGCCAGCAGCCGCATCACAGGGTTGGATGATGAAGCTTTCTTT. Complete variable domain (other parts from reference TRBV5-4 and TRBJ1-1): ETGVTQSPTHLIKTRGQQVTLRCSSQSGHNTVSWYQQALGQGPQFIFQYYREEENGRGNFPPRFSGLQFPNYSSELNVNALELDDSALYLCASSRITGLDDEAFFGQGTRLTVV.